The TCR beta chain described here comes from a study of cytomegalovirus exposure and HLA in healthy donors. Study-wide results and limits: Roughly uniform sequencing depth across donors was assumed, possibly incorrectly. In a later analysis, TCR association rates varied by HLA locus: DRB1 most, HLA-C fewest.

60 Vbeta and 13 Jbeta primers were used in PCR. Data came from immunoSEQ multiplex PCR; TCRdb stores just in-frame clones and leaves some out. The sample lists fewer than 200,000 clones, around four fifths occurring once. In regard to this clone: Its specificity is not known. One junction end disagrees with the germline gene, perhaps due to a read error.

CDR1 MDHEN and CDR2 SYDVKM come from the germline V gene. This CDR3 has 16 residues. The receptor was derived from a man aged 30-40 years in good health and CMV-seronegative. The V and J genes are TRBV28 and TRBJ1-4, with D uncertain. The source material was PBMCs. CDR3 residues: CANSLEGAATNEKLFF. The CDR3 DNA reads TGTGCCAACAGTTTGGAGGGAGCGGCAACTAATGAAAAACTGTTTTTT.